This is a list of T cell receptor beta chains from one sample in a study of shared clonotypes between healthy human individuals. Data came from immunoSEQ multiplex PCR; TCRdb stores just in-frame clones and leaves some out. The table records roughly 2,300,000 clones, around 93% of them present only once. Sequenced material: naive CD4+ T cells from PBMCs. The receptors originated from a man aged 18 to 30 in good health. Some clones in this sample may be carry-over from other donors' samples. The CDR3 runs from the conserved cysteine through the conserved F or W. The D gene is left open where the match is weak. Size tells how often a clone was seen (once, few, many) or the class of an expanded clone, and some rows leave it out.

d_call | cdr3_length | clone_size | j_call | v_call | cdr3_nt | cdr3_aa
NA | 13 | NA | TRBJ1-5 | TRBV28 | TGTGCCAGCACCTGGGCCCCTAATCAGCCCCAGCATTTT | CASTWAPNQPQHF
NA | 15 | NA | TRBJ2-7 | TRBV7-9 | TGTGCCAGCAGCTCCGAGGGAGGTCCATACTACGAGCAGTACTTC | CASSSEGGPYYEQYF
TRBD2 | 12 | once | TRBJ2-7 | TRBV30 | TGTGCCTGGAGTCCAGGACTAGCCGAGCAGTACTTC | CAWSPGLAEQYF
TRBD1 | 15 | NA | TRBJ2-5 | TRBV9 | TGTGCCAGCAGCGCCACGGGCAGGGGGCCGGAGACCCAGTACTTC | CASSATGRGPETQYF
NA | 13 | once | TRBJ1-4 | TRBV28 | TGTGCCAGCAGTTTAGAGACCAGTGAAAAACTGTTTTTT | CASSLETSEKLFF
TRBD2 | 16 | once | TRBJ2-2 | TRBV5-1 | TGCGCCAGCAGCCAAGCAACTAGTGCGGGAGCTGGGGAGCTGTTTTTT | CASSQATSAGAGELFF
TRBD2 | 16 | NA | TRBJ2-3 | TRBV7-3 | TGTGCCAGCAGCTTAGGGATAGCGGGAAGCACAGATACGCAGTATTTT | CASSLGIAGSTDTQYF
NA | 11 | NA | TRBJ2-3 | TRBV7-9 | TGTGCCAGCACCCTCACAGATACGCAGTATTTT | CASTLTDTQYF
NA | 15 | NA | TRBJ2-7 | TRBV27 | TGTGCCAGCAGTTTAGGTAGCGGCCGGGGCTACGAGCAGTACTTC | CASSLGSGRGYEQYF
TRBD2 | 19 | NA | TRBJ2-1 | TRBV28 | TGTGCCAGCAGCCCCGGACTAGCGGGAGCCTTGGGGGGGTGGAATGAGCAGTTCTTC | CASSPGLAGALGGWNEQFF
NA | 14 | NA | TRBJ2-5 | TRBV5-1 | TGCGCCAGCACTGAACCGGGGCCCCAAGAGACCCAGTACTTC | CASTEPGPQETQYF
TRBD1 | 17 | few | TRBJ1-5 | TRBV28 | TGTGCCAGCAGTGCCCTCCGGGACAGAGTTAGCAATCAGCCCCAGCATTTT | CASSALRDRVSNQPQHF
TRBD2 | 18 | NA | TRBJ2-1 | TRBV14 | TGTGCCAGCAGCCAGGCCCAACGACTAGCGGGAGTGTCGTATGAGCAGTTCTTC | CASSQAQRLAGVSYEQFF
NA | 14 | NA | TRBJ1-5 | TRBV28 | TGTGCCAGCGGAAAGGCGGGGAGGAGACAGCCCCAGCATTTT | CASGKAGRRQPQHF
NA | 18 | NA | TRBJ2-6 | TRBV25-1 | TGTGCCAGCAGTGATGAGGGACGGAGGGGGGCTGGGGCCAACGTCCTGACTTTC | CASSDEGRRGAGANVLTF
NA | 15 | NA | TRBJ1-2 | TRBV28 | TGTGCCAGCAGTTCCCACAGGGATCCGGGCTATGGCTACACCTTC | CASSSHRDPGYGYTF
NA | 13 | NA | TRBJ1-1 | TRBV6-5 | TGTGCCAGCCGCAGGGTAATGAACACTGAAGCTTTCTTT | CASRRVMNTEAFF
NA | 16 | once | TRBJ1-3 | TRBV7-6 | TGTGCCAGCAGCCAGCCTGGCGGCAACTCTGGAAACACCATATATTTT | CASSQPGGNSGNTIYF
NA | 14 | NA | TRBJ2-3 | TRBV29-1 | TGCAGCGCCGGGCGGCCGGGTCGGGCAGATACGCAGTATTTT | CSAGRPGRADTQYF
TRBD2 | 14 | NA | TRBJ2-7 | TRBV4-1 | TGCGCCAGCAGCGCCCCTAGCGGCTCCTACGAGCAGTACTTC | CASSAPSGSYEQYF
NA | 14 | NA | TRBJ2-7 | TRBV18 | TGTGCCAGCTCACCAGAGGGCAGGCCTGACGCGCAGTACTTC | CASSPEGRPDAQYF
NA | 14 | NA | TRBJ1-2 | TRBV7-9 | TGTGCCAGCAGCTTTTCTCAGGGGTCCACAGGCTACACCTTC | CASSFSQGSTGYTF
TRBD1 | 13 | few | TRBJ1-1 | TRBV30 | TGTGCCTGGAGTCCGGACAGGGGGACTGAAGCTTTCTTT | CAWSPDRGTEAFF
NA | 15 | NA | TRBJ1-1 | TRBV5-1 | TGCGCCACAGGAAGGACCGGGGCCGAGAATACTGAAGCTTTCTTT | CATGRTGAENTEAFF